The entry below gives a single T cell receptor beta chain sequence along with its context. There is no known antigen for this receptor. The read stops 3 residues short of the end of the CDR3; the missing end is completed from the germline J gene. TCR beta CDR3 regions were amplified by multiplex PCR from an average of roughly 1,300 ng genomic DNA per sample using the immunoSEQ assay. The assay corrected primer bias using a complete synthetic TCR repertoire to establish an amplification baseline. The amplicons were sequenced on the Illumina platform. In the paper's pipeline: Sequences were error-corrected by clustering with frequency ratios and a modified nearest-neighbor algorithm and were then analyzed in the immunoSEQ Analyzer with IMGT gene definitions. At each rarefaction depth, TCR richness and evenness were averaged across 20 rarefaction repeats, and any sample with fewer sequences than the depth was left out. Relative abundances of V, D and J genes were compared between groups using Wilcoxon rank sum tests, with FDR correction applied. For the blinded duplicates, the intraclass correlation was nearly 96% for TCR richness and averaged about 75% across roughly 65 gene segments. TCRdb re-hosts the immuneACCESS table, in-frame sequences only. Its copies lack some clones; in the studies checked, an unresolved V gene accounts for under half of them, and the cause for the rest is not known. V and J calls and clone size are as listed in that table; D and trimming were resolved from the DNA. This sample's listing comprises 25,000 to 35,000 clones. 2.5% to 3.5% of the sample belongs to the ten largest clones.

From the cysteine through the phenylalanine, the CDR3 covers 12 amino acids. Sequencing covers 27 bases of the CDR3, shown here with the frame starting at base 1. For CDR1 and CDR2, the germline V gene (reference sequence) lists DFQATT and SNEGSKA. V is clipped by 7 bases and J by 1 base, and the sequence between their germline boundaries is 10 bases long. The sample originates from a study of T cells in women clearing cervical HPV infection (dated by TCRdb to about 2018). With respect to the entire study: Cases were 20 to 25 women with histologically confirmed HPV16-related CIN3 or worse, including a couple of invasive cancers. Controls were 25 women whose single incident HPV16 infection cleared within 12 months without precancer or cancer developing. Among cases, blood sampling occurred a median of about 160 days after lesion detection, with an interquartile range of about 85 to 200 days. Case blood was taken at the visit when the lesion was first identified, whereas control blood was taken when infection was no longer detected. Median age was about 30 years in cases versus just over 37 in controls, and baseline characteristics did not differ significantly. HLA typing was available for only a few women, so HLA type could not be excluded as a confounder. The exploratory proof-of-principle case-control study was nested within the Guanacaste HPV Natural History Study in Costa Rica and compared TCR repertoires across cervical HPV16 outcomes. In the parent cohort, some 10,000 women aged 18 or older were enrolled in Guanacaste, Costa Rica, during about 1993 to 1995 and were followed for seven years. Cases and controls were matched on age within five years and on year of sample collection. Quality controls consisted of five blinded duplicates per group, for a total of some 60 samples made up of around 50 participants and around ten replicates. Study-level results and caveats: TRBV6-7 relative abundance was lower in cases than in controls (roughly 0.12% versus 0.17%; Bonferroni P = 0.0008). Across sequencing depths, CIN3+ cases showed significantly higher TCR repertoire richness than controls, but evenness did not differ between the groups. Whether associations preceded infection or resulted from infection could not be shown with the cross-sectional design, and effector/memory subsets and HPV-specific T cells were not isolated. By combining richness with V gene abundances, random forest classifiers separated cases from controls with an estimated AUC of roughly 0.8. T-cell numbers per sample were unknown, so richness differences could reflect varying T-cell content rather than repertoire biology.

Every participant had a single incident cervical HPV16 infection, and prevalent HPV16 infections were excluded. Cervical HPV DNA was detected with MY09/MY11 PCR, and genotyping was done by dot-blot hybridization. About 15 mL of heparinized blood were centrifuged, and the buffy coat was aliquoted, frozen at -30°C, then stored at -80°C. Genomic DNA was extracted from buffy coat specimens using QIAGEN kits. Material for sequencing was blood buffy coat. The V and J segments used are TRBV20-1 and TRBJ1-1; TRBD1 might be the D gene, on 5 matching bases. The receptor was derived from a woman between 18 and 70 years old with a cervical HPV16 infection that either progressed to CIN3+ or cleared (not recorded which). The CDR3 protein: CSGAGTNTEAFF. CDR3 DNA (partial): TGCAGTGGCGCGGGGACGAACACTGAA.